This passage covers 10 T cell receptor beta chains from one sample sequenced in a study of radiotherapy plus CTLA-4 blockade in lung cancer. Generated by immunoSEQ multiplex PCR, the TCRdb table keeps only in-frame clones and is missing some. This sample has 40,000 or so clones, with around 75% found just once. The material sequenced was peripheral blood, taken from a patient treated with radiotherapy plus ipilimumab. The receptor source for this set is a human donor with non-small cell lung cancer who had stable disease on radiotherapy plus ipilimumab.

The chain uses TRBV7-9 and TRBJ2-7; 8 nucleotides align to TRBD1. Per germline, CDR1 SEHNR and CDR2 FQNEAQ (reference sequence). The length of the CDR3 is 13 residues. The V gene end was trimmed by 5 bases and the J gene end by 6 bases; junction bases not matched to a gene: 6. Here the CDR3 reads CASSQGQGREQYF. The CDR3 nucleotides read TGTGCCAGCAGCCAAGGACAGGGTCGCGAGCAGTACTTC.

The chain couples TRBV10-2 to TRBJ2-7, with a weak D call TRBD2 (5 bases). V shed 2 bases and J shed 3 bases, with 14 bases lying between them. The CDR3 runs to 15 residues. Germline values: CDR1 WSHSY, CDR2 SAAADI. The chain's CDR3 is CASSEALGGFYEQYF. CDR3 coding DNA: TGCGCCAGCAGTGAGGCGCTTGGCGGGTTCTACGAGCAGTACTTC.

The V gene is TRBV28, the J gene TRBJ1-2; no reliable D call. In germline, CDR1 is MDHEN, CDR2 SYDVKM. This CDR3 comprises 16 residues. Trimming left V 2 bases short and J 8 bases short, with 21 bases between. CDR3 in DNA: TGTGCCAGCAGTTTAGGTTCCCGGTTATCCCTCTCCGGCTACACCTTC. It specifies CASSLGSRLSLSGYTF.

V usage is TRBV29-1 and J usage is TRBJ2-7, with TRBD1 matching 9 bases. V lost 4 bases and J lost 3; bases outside the gene matches: 4. Germline V lookup: CDR1 SQVTM, CDR2 ANQGSEA. This CDR3 is 13 amino acids long. In DNA, the CDR3 is TGCAGCGTTGTGGGGACAGGGAGCTACGAGCAGTACTTC. It yields the protein CSVVGTGSYEQYF.

The CDR3 nucleotides read TGTGCCAGTAGTAGTGGACAGGGAAGCAATCAGCCCCAGCATTTT. Encoded protein: CASSSGQGSNQPQHF. J is TRBJ1-5 and V is TRBV19, with 8 bases aligning to TRBD1. Germline V lookup: CDR1 LNHDA, CDR2 SQIVND (reference sequence). The CDR3 extends over 15 amino acids. V shed 4 bases, J shed 1 base, and the junction held 3 bases outside the gene matches.

The V and J genes are TRBV6-5 and TRBJ2-2; 8 nucleotides align to TRBD1. In germline, CDR1 is MNHEY, CDR2 SVGAGI. The CDR3 loop spans 14 amino acids. With 6 bases clipped from V and 5 bases from J, the junction kept 5 bases outside the gene matches. Written as DNA, the CDR3 is TGTGCCAGCAGCGCGGACAGGGAAACCGGGGAGCTGTTTTTT. Translation: CASSADRETGELFF.

The V and J genes are TRBV11-3 and TRBJ2-5, with D possibly being TRBD2 (6 bases). The CDR3 length is 12 residues. Germline lookup yields CDR1 SGHNT and CDR2 YENEEA. The ends were cut back, 5 bases at V and 5 bases at J, with 9 bases in the middle. For the CDR3, the DNA is TGTGCCAGCAGCCCGGGGGAGGAGACCCAGTACTTC. Encoded protein: CASSPGEETQYF.

The chain joins TRBV5-6 to TRBJ2-7, with D possibly TRBD1 on 5 matching bases. Deletions cut 2 bases from V and 2 bases from J, with 14 bases between. Germline V CDR1 and CDR2: SGHDT, YYEEEE. This CDR3 has 15 residues. The CDR3 sequence is CASSFFRERAYEQYF. The CDR3 nucleotides are TGTGCCAGCAGCTTTTTCAGGGAACGTGCCTACGAGCAGTACTTC.

The chain has TRBV2 and TRBJ2-3, with a tentative D call TRBD1 (6 bases). The CDR3 consists of 14 residues. Germline V CDR1 and CDR2: SNHLY, FYNNEI. V lost 2 bases and J 2 bases, leaving 8 bases between the germline ends. CDR3 coding DNA: TGTGCCAGCAGTGAAAACAGGGCCACAGATACGCAGTATTTT. This sequence encodes CASSENRATDTQYF.

The V gene is TRBV19, the J gene TRBJ1-6; TRBD1 aligns across 7 bases. CDR3 length equals 14 residues. V was pared by 6 bases and J by 7 bases, with 6 bases of the junction left unmatched. CDR1 and CDR2 from the germline V gene are LNHDA and SQIVND (reference sequence). This CDR3 reads CASRTGTENSPLHF. CDR3 DNA sequence: TGTGCCAGTAGAACCGGGACAGAGAATTCACCCCTCCACTTT.